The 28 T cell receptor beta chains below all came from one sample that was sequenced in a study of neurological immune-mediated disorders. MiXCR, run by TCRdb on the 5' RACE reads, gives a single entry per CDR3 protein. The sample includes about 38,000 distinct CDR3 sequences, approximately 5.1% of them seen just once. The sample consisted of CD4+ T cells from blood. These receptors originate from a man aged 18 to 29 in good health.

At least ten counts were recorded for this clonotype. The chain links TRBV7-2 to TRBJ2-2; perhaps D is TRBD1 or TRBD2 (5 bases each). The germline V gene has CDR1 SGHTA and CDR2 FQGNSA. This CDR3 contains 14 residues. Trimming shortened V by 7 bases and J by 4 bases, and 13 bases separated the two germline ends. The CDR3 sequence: CASNPGTFTGELFF. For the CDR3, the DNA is TGTGCCAGCAATCCGGGGACGTTCACCGGGGAGCTGTTTTTT.

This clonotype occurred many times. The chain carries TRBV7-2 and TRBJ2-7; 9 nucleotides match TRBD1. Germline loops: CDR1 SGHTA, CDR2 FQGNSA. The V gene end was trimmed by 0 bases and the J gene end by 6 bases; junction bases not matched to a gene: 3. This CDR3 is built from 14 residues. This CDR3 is CASSLAQGAGEQYF. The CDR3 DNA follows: TGTGCCAGCAGCTTAGCACAGGGGGCTGGCGAGCAGTACTTC.

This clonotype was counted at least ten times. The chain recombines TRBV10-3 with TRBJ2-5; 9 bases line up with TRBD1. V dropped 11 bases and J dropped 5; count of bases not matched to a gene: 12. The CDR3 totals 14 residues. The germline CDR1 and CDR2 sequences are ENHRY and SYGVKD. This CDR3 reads CAVRTGAGEETQYF. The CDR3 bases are TGTGCCGTCCGGACAGGGGCGGGGGAGGAGACCCAGTACTTC.

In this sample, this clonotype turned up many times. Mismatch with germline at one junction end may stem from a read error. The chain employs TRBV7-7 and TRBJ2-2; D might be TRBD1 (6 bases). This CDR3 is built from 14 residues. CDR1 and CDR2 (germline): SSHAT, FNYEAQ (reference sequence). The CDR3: CASSAGERNGELFF. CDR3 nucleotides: TGTGCTAGCAGCGCAGGGGAGCGGAACGGGGAGCTGTTTTTT.

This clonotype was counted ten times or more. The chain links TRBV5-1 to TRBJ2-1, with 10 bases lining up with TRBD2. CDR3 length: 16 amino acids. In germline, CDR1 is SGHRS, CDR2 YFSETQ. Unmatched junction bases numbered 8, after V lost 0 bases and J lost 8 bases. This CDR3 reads CASSLAASGGRDEQFF. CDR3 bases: TGCGCCAGCAGCTTGGCAGCTAGCGGGGGCAGGGATGAGCAGTTCTTC.

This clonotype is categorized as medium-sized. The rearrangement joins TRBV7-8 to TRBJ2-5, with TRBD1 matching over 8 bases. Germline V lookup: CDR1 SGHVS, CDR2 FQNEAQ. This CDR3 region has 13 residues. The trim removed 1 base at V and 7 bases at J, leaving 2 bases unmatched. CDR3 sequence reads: CASSLDTGGTQYF. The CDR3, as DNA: TGTGCCAGCAGCTTAGACACAGGGGGGACCCAGTACTTC.

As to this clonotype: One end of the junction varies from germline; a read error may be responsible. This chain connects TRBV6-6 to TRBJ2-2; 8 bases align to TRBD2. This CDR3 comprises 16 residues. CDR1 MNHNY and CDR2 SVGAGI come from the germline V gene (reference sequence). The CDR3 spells CANSFREGRVTRELFF. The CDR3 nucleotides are TGTGCCAACAGCTTCCGGGAGGGGCGCGTCACCAGGGAGCTGTTTTTT.

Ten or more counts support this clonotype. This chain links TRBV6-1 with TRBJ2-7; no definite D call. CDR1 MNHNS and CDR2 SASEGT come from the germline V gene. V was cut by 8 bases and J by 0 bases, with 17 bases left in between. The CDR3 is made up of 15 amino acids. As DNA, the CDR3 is TGTGCCAGCGCCGAAGGGTGGGATAGCTCCTACGAGCAGTACTTC. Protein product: CASAEGWDSSYEQYF.

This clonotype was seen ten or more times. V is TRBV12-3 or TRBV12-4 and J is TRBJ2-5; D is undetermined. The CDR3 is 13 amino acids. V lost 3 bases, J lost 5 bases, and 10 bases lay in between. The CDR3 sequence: CASSFGPQETQYF. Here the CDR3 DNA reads TGTGCCAGCAGTTTCGGACCCCAGGAGACCCAGTACTTC.

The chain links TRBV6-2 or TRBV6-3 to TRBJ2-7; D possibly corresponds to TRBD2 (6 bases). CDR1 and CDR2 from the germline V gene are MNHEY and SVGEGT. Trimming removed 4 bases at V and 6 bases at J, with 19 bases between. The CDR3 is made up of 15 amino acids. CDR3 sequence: CASSSYTDGGGEQYF. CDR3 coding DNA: TGTGCCAGCAGTTCCTACACCGACGGGGGAGGCGAGCAGTACTTC.

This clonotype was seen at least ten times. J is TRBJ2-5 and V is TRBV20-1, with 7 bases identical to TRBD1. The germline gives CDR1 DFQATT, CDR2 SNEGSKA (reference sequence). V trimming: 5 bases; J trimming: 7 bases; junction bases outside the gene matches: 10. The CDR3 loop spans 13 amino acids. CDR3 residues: CSASQPDRATQYF. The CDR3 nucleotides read TGCAGTGCTTCCCAACCAGACAGGGCGACCCAGTACTTC.

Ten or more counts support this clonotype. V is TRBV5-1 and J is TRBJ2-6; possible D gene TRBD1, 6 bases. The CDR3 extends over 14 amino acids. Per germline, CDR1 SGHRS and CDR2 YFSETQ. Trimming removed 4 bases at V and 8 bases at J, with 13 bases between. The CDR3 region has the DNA TGCGCCAGCAGCACCCAGGGGTCGCCCAACGTCCTGACTTTC. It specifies CASSTQGSPNVLTF.

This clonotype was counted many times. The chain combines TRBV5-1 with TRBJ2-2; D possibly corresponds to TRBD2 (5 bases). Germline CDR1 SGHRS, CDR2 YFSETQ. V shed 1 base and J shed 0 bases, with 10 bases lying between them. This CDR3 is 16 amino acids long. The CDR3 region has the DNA TGCGCCAGCAGCTTGATGCCGGGGTCGAACACCGGGGAGCTGTTTTTT. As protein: CASSLMPGSNTGELFF.

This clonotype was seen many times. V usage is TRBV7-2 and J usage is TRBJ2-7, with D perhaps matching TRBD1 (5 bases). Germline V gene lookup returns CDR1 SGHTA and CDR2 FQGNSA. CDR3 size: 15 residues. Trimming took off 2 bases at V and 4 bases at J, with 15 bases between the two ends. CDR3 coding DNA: TGTGCCAGCAGCTTACAACCAGGGTCAGGGTACGAGCAGTACTTC. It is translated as CASSLQPGSGYEQYF.

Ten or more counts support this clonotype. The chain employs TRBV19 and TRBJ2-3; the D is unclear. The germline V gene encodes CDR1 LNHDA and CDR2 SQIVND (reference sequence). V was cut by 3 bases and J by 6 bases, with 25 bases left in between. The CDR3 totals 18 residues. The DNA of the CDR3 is TGTGCCAGTAGTATCCGTAGTGACGGATATGTGGTTGTGGATACGCAGTATTTT. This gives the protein CASSIRSDGYVVVDTQYF.

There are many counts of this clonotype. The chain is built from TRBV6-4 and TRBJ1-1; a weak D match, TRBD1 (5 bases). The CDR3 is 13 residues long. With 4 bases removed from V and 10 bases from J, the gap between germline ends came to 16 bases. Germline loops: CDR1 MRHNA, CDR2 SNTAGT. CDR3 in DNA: TGTGCCAGCAGTGCGTTGGGGGGTGATGTAGCTTTCTTT. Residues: CASSALGGDVAFF.

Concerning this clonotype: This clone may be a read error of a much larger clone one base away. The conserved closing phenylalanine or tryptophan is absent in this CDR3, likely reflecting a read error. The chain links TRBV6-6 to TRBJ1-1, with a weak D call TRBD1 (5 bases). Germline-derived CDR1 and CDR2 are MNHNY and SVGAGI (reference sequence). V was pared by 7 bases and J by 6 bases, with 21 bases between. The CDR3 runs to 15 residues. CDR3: CASTDHIGGSSEAFL. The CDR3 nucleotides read TGTGCCAGCACGGATCATATCGGGGGGTCATCTGAAGCTTTCCTT.

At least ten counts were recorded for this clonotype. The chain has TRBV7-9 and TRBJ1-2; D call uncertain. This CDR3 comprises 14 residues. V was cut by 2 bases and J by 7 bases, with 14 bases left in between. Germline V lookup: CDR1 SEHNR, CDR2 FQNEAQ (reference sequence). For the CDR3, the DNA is TGTGCCAGCAGCTTAACGAGGGAGGGAGGTGGCTACACCTTC. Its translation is CASSLTREGGGYTF.

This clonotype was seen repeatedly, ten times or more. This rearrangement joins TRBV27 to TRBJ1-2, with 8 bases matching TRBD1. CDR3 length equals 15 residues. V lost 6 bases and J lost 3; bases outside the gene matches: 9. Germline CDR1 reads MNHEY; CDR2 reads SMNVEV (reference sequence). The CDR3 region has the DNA TGTGCCAGCAGAAATCTAGGGGGACAGGACTATGGCTACACCTTC. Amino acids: CASRNLGGQDYGYTF.

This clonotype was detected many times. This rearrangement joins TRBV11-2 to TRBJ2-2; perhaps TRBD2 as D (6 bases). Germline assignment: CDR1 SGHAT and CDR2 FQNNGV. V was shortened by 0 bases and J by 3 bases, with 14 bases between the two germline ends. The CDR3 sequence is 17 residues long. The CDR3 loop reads CASSLDWAGRDTGELFF. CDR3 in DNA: TGTGCCAGCAGCTTAGATTGGGCGGGGCGAGACACCGGGGAGCTGTTTTTT.

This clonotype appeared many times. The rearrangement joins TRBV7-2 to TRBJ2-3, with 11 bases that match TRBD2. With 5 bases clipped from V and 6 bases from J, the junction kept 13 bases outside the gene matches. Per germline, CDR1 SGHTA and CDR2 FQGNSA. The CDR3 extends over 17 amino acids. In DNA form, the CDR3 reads TGTGCCAGCAGCCCCAGGTGGGCTAGCGGGGGGTGGGATACGCAGTATTTT. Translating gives CASSPRWASGGWDTQYF.

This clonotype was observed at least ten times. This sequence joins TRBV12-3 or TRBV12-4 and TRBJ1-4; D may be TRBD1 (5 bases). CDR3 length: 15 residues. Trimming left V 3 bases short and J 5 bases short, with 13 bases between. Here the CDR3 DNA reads TGTGCCAGCAGTTTCTTAACAGGCCCGAATGAAAAACTGTTTTTT. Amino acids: CASSFLTGPNEKLFF.

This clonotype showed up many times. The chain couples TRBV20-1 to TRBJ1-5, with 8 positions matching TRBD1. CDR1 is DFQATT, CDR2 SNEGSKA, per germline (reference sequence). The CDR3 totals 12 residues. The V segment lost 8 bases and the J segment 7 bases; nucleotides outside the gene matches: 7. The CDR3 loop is CSLRSGGQPQHF. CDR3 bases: TGCAGTTTGCGTTCAGGGGGCCAGCCCCAGCATTTT.

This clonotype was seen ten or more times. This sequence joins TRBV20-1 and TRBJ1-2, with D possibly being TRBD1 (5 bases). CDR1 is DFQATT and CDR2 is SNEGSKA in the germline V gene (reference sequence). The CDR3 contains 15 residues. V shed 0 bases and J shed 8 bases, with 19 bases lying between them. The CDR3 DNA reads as TGCAGTGCTAGAGACCGCACTCAGGGTCGGACGGGCTACACCTTC. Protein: CSARDRTQGRTGYTF.

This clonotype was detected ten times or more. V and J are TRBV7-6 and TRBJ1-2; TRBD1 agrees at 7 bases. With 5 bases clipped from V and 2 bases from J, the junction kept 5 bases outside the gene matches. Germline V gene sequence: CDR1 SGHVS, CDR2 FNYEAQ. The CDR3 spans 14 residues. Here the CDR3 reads CASSPQTGNYGYTF. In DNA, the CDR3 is TGTGCCAGCAGCCCCCAGACAGGGAACTATGGCTACACCTTC. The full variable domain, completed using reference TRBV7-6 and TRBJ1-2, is GAGVSQSPRYKVTKRGQDVALRCDPISGHVSLYWYRQALGQGPEFLTYFNYEAQQDKSGLPNDRFSAERPEGSISTLTIQRTEQRDSAMYRCASSPQTGNYGYTFGSGTRLTVV.

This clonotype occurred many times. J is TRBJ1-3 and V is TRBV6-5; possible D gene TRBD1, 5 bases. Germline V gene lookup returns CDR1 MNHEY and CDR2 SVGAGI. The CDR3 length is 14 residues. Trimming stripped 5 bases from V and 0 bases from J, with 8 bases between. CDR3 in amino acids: CASSRDGSGNTIYF. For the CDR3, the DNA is TGTGCCAGCAGTAGGGACGGCTCTGGAAACACCATATATTTT.

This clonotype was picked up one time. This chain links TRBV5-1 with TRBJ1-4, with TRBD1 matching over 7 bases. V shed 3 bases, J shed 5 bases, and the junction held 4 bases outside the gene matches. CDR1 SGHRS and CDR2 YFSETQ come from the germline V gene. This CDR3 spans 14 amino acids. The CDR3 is CASSSGGPNEKLFF. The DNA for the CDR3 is TGCGCCAGCAGCTCAGGGGGACCGAATGAAAAACTGTTTTTT.

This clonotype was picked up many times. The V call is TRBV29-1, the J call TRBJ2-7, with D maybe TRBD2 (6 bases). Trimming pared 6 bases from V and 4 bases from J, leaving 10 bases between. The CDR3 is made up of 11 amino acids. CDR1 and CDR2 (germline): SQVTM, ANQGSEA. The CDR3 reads CSVTLAYEQYF. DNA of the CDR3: TGCAGCGTCACTCTAGCGTACGAGCAGTACTTC.